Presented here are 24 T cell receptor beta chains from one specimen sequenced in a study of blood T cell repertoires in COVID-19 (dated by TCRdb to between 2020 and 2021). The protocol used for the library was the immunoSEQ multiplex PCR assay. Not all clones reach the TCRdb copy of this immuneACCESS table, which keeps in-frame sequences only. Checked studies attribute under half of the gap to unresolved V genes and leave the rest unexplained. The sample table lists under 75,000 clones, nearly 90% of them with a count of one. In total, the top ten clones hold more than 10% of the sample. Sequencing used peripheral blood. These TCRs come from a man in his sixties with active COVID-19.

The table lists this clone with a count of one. The CDR3 loop is CSGQGVNTEAFF. CDR3 in DNA: TGCAGCGGACAGGGGGTGAACACTGAAGCTTTCTTT. The chain uses TRBV29-1 and TRBJ1-1, with TRBD1 identical over 9 bases. This CDR3 region has 12 residues. Germline V gene sequence: CDR1 SQVTM, CDR2 ANQGSEA. J lost 0 bases, V lost 7 bases, and 0 bases had no gene match. The full variable domain, its missing parts supplied by reference TRBV29-1 and TRBJ1-1, is SAVISQKPSRDICQRGTSLTIQCQVDSQVTMMFWYRQQPGQSLTLIATANQGSEATYESGFVIDKFPISRPNLTFSTLTVSNMSPEDSSIYLCSGQGVNTEAFFGQGTRLTVV.

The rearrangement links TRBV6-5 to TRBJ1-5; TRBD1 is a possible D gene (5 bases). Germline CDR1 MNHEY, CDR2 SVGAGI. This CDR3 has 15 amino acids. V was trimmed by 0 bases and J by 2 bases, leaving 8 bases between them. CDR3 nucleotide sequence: TGTGCCAGCAGTTACTCAGGGGTTGGCAATCAGCCCCAGCATTTT. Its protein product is CASSYSGVGNQPQHF.

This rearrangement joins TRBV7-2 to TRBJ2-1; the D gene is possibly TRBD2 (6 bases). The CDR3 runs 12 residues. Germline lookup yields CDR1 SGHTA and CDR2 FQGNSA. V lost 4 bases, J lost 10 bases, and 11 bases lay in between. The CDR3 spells CASSSGLFEQFF. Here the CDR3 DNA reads TGTGCCAGCAGCTCCGGACTATTCGAGCAGTTCTTC.

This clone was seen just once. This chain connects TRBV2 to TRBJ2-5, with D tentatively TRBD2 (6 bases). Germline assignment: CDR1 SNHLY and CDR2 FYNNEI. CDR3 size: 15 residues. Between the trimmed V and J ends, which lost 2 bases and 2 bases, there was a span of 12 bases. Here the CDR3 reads CASSETRGTQETQYF. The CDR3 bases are TGTGCCAGCAGTGAAACGCGGGGAACTCAAGAGACCCAGTACTTC.

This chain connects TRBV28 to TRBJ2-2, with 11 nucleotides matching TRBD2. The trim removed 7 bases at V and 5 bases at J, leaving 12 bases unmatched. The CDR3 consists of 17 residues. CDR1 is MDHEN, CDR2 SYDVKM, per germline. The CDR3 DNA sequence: TGTGCCAGCATAACCTGGCTAGCGGGGGGTACAACCGGGGAGCTGTTTTTT. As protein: CASITWLAGGTTGELFF.

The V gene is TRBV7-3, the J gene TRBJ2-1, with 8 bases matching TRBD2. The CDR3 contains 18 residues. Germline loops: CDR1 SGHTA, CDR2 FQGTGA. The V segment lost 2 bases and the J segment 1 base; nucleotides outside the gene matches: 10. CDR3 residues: CASSLGGGGRWSYNEQFF. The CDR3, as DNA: TGTGCCAGCAGCTTAGGGGGCGGCGGGAGGTGGTCCTACAATGAGCAGTTCTTC.

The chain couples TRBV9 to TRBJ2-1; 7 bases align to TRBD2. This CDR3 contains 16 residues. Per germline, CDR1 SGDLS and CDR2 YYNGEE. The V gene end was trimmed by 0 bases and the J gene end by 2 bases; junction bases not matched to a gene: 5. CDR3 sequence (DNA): TGTGCCAGCAGCGTAGACGGCGGGGGTACCTACAATGAGCAGTTCTTC. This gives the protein CASSVDGGGTYNEQFF.

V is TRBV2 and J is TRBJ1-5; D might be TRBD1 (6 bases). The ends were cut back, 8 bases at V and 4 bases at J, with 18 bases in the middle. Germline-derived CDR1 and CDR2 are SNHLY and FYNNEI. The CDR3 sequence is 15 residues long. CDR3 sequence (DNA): TGTGCCAGCCATCGGGACACATCCGTAAATCAGCCCCAGCATTTT. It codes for CASHRDTSVNQPQHF.

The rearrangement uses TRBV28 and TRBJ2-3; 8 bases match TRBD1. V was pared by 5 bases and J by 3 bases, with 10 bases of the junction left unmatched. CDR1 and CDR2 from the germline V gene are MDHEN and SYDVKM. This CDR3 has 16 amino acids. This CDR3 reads CASSKVVTGVTDTQYF. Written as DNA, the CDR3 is TGTGCCAGCAGTAAGGTCGTGACAGGGGTAACAGATACGCAGTATTTT. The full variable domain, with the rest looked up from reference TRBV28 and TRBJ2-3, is DVKVTQSSRYLVKRTGEKVFLECVQDMDHENMFWYRQDPGLGLRLIYFSYDVKMKEKGDIPEGYSVSREKKERFSLILESASTNQTSMYLCASSKVVTGVTDTQYFGPGTRLTVL.

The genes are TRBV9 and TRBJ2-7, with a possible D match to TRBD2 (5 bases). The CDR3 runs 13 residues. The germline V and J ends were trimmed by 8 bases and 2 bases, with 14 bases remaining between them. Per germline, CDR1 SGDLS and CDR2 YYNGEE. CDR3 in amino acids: CARPERDPYEQYF. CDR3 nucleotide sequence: TGTGCCAGACCAGAGAGGGATCCCTACGAGCAGTACTTC.

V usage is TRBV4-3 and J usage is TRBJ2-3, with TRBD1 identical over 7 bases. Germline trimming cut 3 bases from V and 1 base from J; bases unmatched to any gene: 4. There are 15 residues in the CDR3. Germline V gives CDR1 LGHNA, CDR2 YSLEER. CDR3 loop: CASSHRGQGTDTQYF. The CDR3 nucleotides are TGCGCCAGCAGCCATCGCGGACAGGGCACAGATACGCAGTATTTT.

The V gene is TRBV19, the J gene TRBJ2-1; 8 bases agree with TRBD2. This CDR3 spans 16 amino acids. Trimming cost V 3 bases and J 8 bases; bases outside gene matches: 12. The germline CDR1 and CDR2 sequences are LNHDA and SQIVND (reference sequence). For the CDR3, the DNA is TGTGCCAGTAGTATCATGGGGGTTAGCGGGACGGATGAGCAGTTCTTC. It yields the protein CASSIMGVSGTDEQFF.

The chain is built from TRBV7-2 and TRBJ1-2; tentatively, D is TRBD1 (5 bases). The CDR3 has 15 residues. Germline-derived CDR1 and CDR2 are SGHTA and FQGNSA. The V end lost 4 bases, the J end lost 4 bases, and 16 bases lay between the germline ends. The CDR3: CASSSPGVPIYGYTF. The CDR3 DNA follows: TGTGCCAGCAGCTCGCCGGGGGTCCCCATCTATGGCTACACCTTC.

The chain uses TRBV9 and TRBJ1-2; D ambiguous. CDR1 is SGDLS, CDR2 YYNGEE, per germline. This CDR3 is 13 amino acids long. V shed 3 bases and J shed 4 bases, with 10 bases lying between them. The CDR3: CASSGRQVYGYTF. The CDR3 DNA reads TGTGCCAGCAGCGGACGACAAGTCTATGGCTACACCTTC.

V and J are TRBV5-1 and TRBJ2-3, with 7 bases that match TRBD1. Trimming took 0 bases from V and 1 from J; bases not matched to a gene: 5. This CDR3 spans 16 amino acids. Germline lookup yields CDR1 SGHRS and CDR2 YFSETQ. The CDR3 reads CASSLEGALGTDTQYF. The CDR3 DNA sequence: TGCGCCAGCAGCTTGGAGGGGGCTCTAGGCACAGATACGCAGTATTTT.

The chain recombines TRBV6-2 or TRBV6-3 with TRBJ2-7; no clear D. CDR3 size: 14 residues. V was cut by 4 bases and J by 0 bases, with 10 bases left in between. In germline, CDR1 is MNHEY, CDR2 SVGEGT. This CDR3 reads CASSSYLNSYEQYF. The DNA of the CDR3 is TGTGCCAGCAGTTCCTACCTGAACTCCTACGAGCAGTACTTC.

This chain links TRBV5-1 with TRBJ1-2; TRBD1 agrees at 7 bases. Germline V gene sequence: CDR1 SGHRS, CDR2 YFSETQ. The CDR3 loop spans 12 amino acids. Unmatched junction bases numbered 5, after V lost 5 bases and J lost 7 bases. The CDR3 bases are TGCGCCAGCAGTCCGGGACAGACTGGCTACACCTTC. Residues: CASSPGQTGYTF.

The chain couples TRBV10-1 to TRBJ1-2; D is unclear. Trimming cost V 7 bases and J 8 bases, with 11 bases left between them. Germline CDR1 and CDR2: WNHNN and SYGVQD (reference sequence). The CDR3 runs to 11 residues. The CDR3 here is CASKSPGGYTF. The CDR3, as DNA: TGCGCCAGCAAAAGTCCGGGGGGCTACACCTTC.

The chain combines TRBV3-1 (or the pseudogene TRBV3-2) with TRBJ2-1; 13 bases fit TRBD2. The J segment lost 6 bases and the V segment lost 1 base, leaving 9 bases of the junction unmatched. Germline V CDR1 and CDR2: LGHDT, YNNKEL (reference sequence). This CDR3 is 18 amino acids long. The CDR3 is CASSQAIALAGGRNEQFF. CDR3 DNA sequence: TGTGCCAGCAGCCAAGCCATAGCACTAGCGGGGGGGCGCAATGAGCAGTTCTTC.

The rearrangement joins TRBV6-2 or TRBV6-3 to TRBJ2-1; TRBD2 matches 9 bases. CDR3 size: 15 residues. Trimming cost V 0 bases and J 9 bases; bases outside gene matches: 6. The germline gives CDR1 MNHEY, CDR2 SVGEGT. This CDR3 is CASSYSSGRTSEQFF. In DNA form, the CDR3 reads TGTGCCAGCAGTTACTCCAGCGGGAGGACCAGTGAGCAGTTCTTC.

CDR3 residues: CASSHKPNRDSYNEQFF. The CDR3 DNA reads as TGTGCCAGCAGCCATAAGCCGAACAGAGACTCCTACAATGAGCAGTTCTTC. The chain is built from TRBV4-2 and TRBJ2-1, with unresolved D. The CDR3 contains 17 residues. In germline, CDR1 is LGHNA, CDR2 YNFKEQ. Between the trimmed V and J ends, which lost 3 bases and 0 bases, there was a span of 15 bases.

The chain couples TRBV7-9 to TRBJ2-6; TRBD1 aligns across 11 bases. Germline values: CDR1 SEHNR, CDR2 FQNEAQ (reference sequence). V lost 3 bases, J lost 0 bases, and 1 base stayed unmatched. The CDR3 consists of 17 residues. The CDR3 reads CASSFGTGGSGANVLTF. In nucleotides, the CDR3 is TGTGCCAGCAGCTTCGGGACAGGGGGCTCTGGGGCCAACGTCCTGACTTTC.

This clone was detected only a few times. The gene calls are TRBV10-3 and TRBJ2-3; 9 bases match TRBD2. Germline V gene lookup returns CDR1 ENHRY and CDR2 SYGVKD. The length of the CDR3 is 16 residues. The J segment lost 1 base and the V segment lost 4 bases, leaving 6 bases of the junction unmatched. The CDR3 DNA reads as TGTGCCATCAGTGGCCAAGCGGGGGGCCGCACAGATACGCAGTATTTT. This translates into CAISGQAGGRTDTQYF.

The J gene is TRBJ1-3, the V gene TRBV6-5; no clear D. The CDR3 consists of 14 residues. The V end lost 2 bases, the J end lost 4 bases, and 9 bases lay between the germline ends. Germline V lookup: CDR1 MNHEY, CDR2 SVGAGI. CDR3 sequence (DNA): TGTGCCAGCAGTTACGGAGCCCTAGGAAACACCATATATTTT. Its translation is CASSYGALGNTIYF.